This T cell receptor (beta chain) was documented in a study of blood T cell repertoires in COVID-19. Study information: Samples came from the United States, Italy and Spain, spanning acute and convalescent COVID-19. In each case, the material was cDNA or gDNA derived from T cells, B-cell-depleted T cells, or PBMCs.

Per the original data handling: From reference gene primer amplification, estimates of nucleated cell counts were derived. TCRdb's table, derived via immunoSEQ multiplex PCR, lists solely in-frame clones and lacks some. V, J and clone size are taken as reported in that table, and D and trimming were inferred from the DNA itself. This table has about 310,000 clones, around nine tenths appearing once. J lost 4 bases, V lost 4 bases, and 6 bases had no gene match. This CDR3 contains 15 residues. In germline, CDR1 is MGHRA, CDR2 YSYEKL. The chain carries TRBV4-1 and TRBJ2-7; 11 bases are shared with TRBD1. The source material was peripheral blood. This sequence was found in a man between 50 and 59 years old with active or convalescent COVID-19. In DNA, the CDR3 is TGCGCCAGCAGCCTAGGGGACAGGGGGGTTTACGAGCAGTACTTC. Encoded protein: CASSLGDRGVYEQYF.